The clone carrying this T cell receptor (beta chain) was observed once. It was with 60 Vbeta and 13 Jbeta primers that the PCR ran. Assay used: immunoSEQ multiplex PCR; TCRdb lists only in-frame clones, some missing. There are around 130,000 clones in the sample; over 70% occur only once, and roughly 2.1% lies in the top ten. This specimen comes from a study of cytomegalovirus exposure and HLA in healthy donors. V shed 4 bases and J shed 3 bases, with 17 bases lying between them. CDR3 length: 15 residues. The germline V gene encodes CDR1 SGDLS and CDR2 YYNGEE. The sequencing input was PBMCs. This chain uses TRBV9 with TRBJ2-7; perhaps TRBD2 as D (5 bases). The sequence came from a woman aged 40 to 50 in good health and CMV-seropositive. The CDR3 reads CASSKGRSGNYEQYF. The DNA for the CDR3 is TGTGCCAGCAGCAAAGGCCGGTCGGGGAACTACGAGCAGTACTTC.